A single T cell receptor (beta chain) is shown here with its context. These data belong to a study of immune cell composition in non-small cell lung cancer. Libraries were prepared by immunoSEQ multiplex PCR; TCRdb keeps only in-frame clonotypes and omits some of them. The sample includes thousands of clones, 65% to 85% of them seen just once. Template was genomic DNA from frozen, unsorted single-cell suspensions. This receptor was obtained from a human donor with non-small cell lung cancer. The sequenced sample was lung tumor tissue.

CDR3 sequence: CASSQTSGNYEQYF. CDR3 nucleotides: TGCGCCAGCAGCCAGACTAGCGGTAACTACGAGCAGTACTTC. J is TRBJ2-7 and V is TRBV5-1; TRBD2 matches 9 bases. In germline, CDR1 is SGHRS, CDR2 YFSETQ. V was pared by 4 bases and J by 3 bases, with 5 bases of the junction left unmatched. This CDR3 spans 14 amino acids.